This note documents a single T cell receptor (beta chain) sequence. Germline assignment: CDR1 SQVTM and CDR2 ANQGSEA. The J segment lost 7 bases and the V segment lost 6 bases, leaving 6 bases of the junction unmatched. The CDR3 sequence is 13 residues long. These data originate in a study of blood T cell repertoires in COVID-19. As for the study in general: Acute and convalescent COVID-19 samples came from the United States, Italy and Spain. T cells, B-cell-depleted T cells, or PBMCs provided the cDNA or gDNA that served as material.

In the authors' methods: Cell counts per sample came from amplifying reference gene primers. Some clones are missing from TCRdb's copy, which holds only in-frame ones; the method was immunoSEQ multiplex PCR. Clone size and the V and J calls come from that table; the DNA yielded D and trimming. The repertoire consists of around 250,000 clones, with 70% to 90% occurring once and the leading ten covering 0.7%. This chain links TRBV29-1 with TRBJ2-2; 9 bases fit TRBD1. The receptor comes from a human donor in a cohort sampled during active COVID-19. Input material: peripheral blood. The chain's CDR3 is CSVDRGSSGELFF. CDR3 bases: TGCAGCGTGGACAGGGGCAGTAGCGGGGAGCTGTTTTTT.